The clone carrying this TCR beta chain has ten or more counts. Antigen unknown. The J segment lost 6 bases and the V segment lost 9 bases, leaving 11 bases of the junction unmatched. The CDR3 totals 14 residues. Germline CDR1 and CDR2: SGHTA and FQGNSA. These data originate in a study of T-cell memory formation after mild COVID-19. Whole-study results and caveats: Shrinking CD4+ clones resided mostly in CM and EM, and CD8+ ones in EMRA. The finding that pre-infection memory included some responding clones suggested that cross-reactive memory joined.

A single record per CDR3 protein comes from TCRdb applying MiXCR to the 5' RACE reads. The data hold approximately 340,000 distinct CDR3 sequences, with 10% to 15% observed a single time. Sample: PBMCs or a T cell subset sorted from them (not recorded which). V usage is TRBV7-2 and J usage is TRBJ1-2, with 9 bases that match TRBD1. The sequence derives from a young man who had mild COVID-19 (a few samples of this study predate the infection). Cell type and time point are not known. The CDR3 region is CASITDRGTNGYTF. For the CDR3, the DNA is TGTGCCAGTATCACCGACAGGGGGACAAATGGCTACACCTTC.